The 29 T cell receptor beta chains reported below all come from one sample, sequenced in a study of molecular identifiers for immune sequencing clone quantification. TCRdb re-derived calls from the PCR reads in MiXCR, one entry per CDR3 protein. The data show under 650,000 distinct CDR3 sequences, about 20% seen once. The specimen sequenced was naive CD8+ T cells from blood, with Jurkat cell RNA spiked in. Subset in this sample: FACS-sorted CD8+CD4-CCR7+CD45RA+ naive T cells. These receptors originate from a human donor in good health. Some libraries in this study had Jurkat cell RNA spiked in.

As concerns this clonotype: This may come from a read error, since a much larger clone is one base off. The CDR3 end shows no conserved phenylalanine or tryptophan, and so a read error is likely. The rearrangement uses TRBV5-1 and TRBJ2-4; 9 bases map to TRBD1. CDR1 SGHRS and CDR2 YFSETQ come from the germline V gene. With V trimmed by 2 bases and J by 6 bases, 15 bases remained unmatched. The length of the CDR3 is 18 residues. The CDR3, as DNA: TGCGCCAGCAGCTTCTCCGGGACAGGGTACCAGCGCGGAAACATTCAGTACCTC. It codes for CASSFSGTGYQRGNIQYL.

Remarks on this clonotype: At one of its ends the junction is not consistent with the germline gene, which may arise from a read error. CDR3 sequence: CAGSIMSTYGYTF. The CDR3 DNA sequence: TGTGCCGGTAGTATCATGTCCACGTATGGCTACACCTTC. The chain couples TRBV19 to TRBJ1-2; D is ambiguous. Germline V lookup: CDR1 LNHDA, CDR2 SQIVND (reference sequence). The CDR3 runs 13 residues.

This clonotype was seen repeatedly, ten times or more. The gene calls are TRBV28 and TRBJ1-4; TRBD1 matches at 7 bases. V lost 5 bases to trimming and J lost 8 bases; unmatched junction nucleotides: 14. This CDR3 is 16 amino acids long. Germline loops: CDR1 MDHEN, CDR2 SYDVKM. CDR3: CASSPHLQGRGEKLFF. CDR3 sequence (DNA): TGTGCCAGCAGTCCCCACCTACAGGGGCGTGGAGAAAAACTGTTTTTT.

There are many counts of this clonotype. V gene TRBV2 combines with J gene TRBJ2-1; 7 nucleotides agree with TRBD2. CDR1 is SNHLY and CDR2 is FYNNEI in the germline V gene. This CDR3 contains 15 residues. V was pared by 9 bases and J by 6 bases, with 14 bases of the junction left unmatched. In DNA, the CDR3 is TGTGCCAGAACCGCTTTAGGACTAGTTAGCAATGAGCAGTTCTTC. It specifies CARTALGLVSNEQFF.

Ten or more counts support this clonotype. V and J are TRBV6-2 or TRBV6-3 and TRBJ1-1, with 7 bases fitting TRBD1. J was trimmed by 2 bases and V by 5 bases; bases with no gene match: 5. The CDR3 totals 14 residues. Germline CDR1 is MNHEY and CDR2 is SVGEGT. In nucleotides, the CDR3 is TGTGCCAGCAGTAATGACAGGGATAACACTGAAGCTTTCTTT. It codes for CASSNDRDNTEAFF.

The chain has TRBV12-3 or TRBV12-4 and TRBJ2-7, with TRBD1 as a possible D gene (6 bases). The CDR3 totals 18 residues. The germline V and J ends were trimmed by 5 bases and 0 bases, with 23 bases remaining between them. CDR3 DNA: TGTGCCAGCAGTCCTAACCGGGACACAAAACCCGACTCCTACGAGCAGTACTTC. Encoded protein: CASSPNRDTKPDSYEQYF.

This clonotype turned up a few times. This could be a read error, since a much larger clone is one nucleotide away. The chain has TRBV4-1 and TRBJ2-1; possibly TRBD2 for D (6 bases). The CDR3 spans 14 residues. The germline V gene has CDR1 MGHRA and CDR2 YSYEKL. Trimming shortened V by 1 base and J by 12 bases, and 16 bases separated the two germline ends. Here the CDR3 reads CASSQGGGGELQFF. CDR3 coding DNA: TGCGCCAGCAGCCAAGGTGGTGGAGGGGAGCTGCAGTTCTTC.

CDR3 bases: TGTGCCAGCAGTGAAGGGTCCGTTATGAACACTGAAGCTTTCTTT. This translates into CASSEGSVMNTEAFF. This chain links TRBV2 with TRBJ1-1; D is unresolved. The V and J ends lost 1 base and 0 bases respectively, with 9 bases between them. Germline assignment: CDR1 SNHLY and CDR2 FYNNEI. This CDR3 has 15 residues.

In its sample, this clonotype was seen many times. In nucleotides, the CDR3 is TGTGCCAGTACCGCCGGGCAAATCACTGAAGCTTTCTTT. Translation: CASTAGQITEAFF. This chain joins TRBV19 and TRBJ1-1; no reliable D call. V was clipped by 7 bases and J by 4 bases, with 13 bases between them. The CDR3 spans 13 residues. Germline assignment: CDR1 LNHDA and CDR2 SQIVND (reference sequence).

In regard to this clonotype: This may come from a read error, since a much larger clone is one base off. J is TRBJ2-7 and V is TRBV27; D possibly uses TRBD1 or TRBD2 (5 bases each). Germline-derived CDR1 and CDR2 are MNHEY and SMNVEV (reference sequence). This CDR3 is built from 15 residues. Written as DNA, the CDR3 is TGTGCCAGCGGTTTAACTGGGTCAGGGAGCTACGAGCAGTACTTC. It codes for CASGLTGSGSYEQYF.

This clonotype was found many times. This rearrangement joins TRBV5-1 to TRBJ2-3; tentative D call: TRBD2 (5 bases). Germline CDR1 and CDR2: SGHRS and YFSETQ. Between the trimmed V and J ends, which lost 4 bases and 4 bases, there was a span of 19 bases. The CDR3 runs 16 residues. CDR3 in amino acids: CASSHIGSRGPDTQYF. Here the CDR3 DNA reads TGCGCCAGCAGCCATATAGGGTCCCGGGGTCCAGATACGCAGTATTTT. Full variable domain (missing parts from reference TRBV5-1 and TRBJ2-3): KAGVTQTPRYLIKTRGQQVTLSCSPISGHRSVSWYQQTPGQGLQFLFEYFSETQRNKGNFPGRFSGRQFSNSRSEMNVSTLELGDSALYLCASSHIGSRGPDTQYFGPGTRLTVL.

In DNA, the CDR3 is TGTGCCAGCAGTCTACCCTCGCCCCCCTGCAATGAGCAGTTCTTC. It encodes CASSLPSPPCNEQFF. The rearrangement uses TRBV27 and TRBJ2-1; D is unclear. Trimming left V 5 bases short and J 6 bases short, with 17 bases between. The germline gives CDR1 MNHEY, CDR2 SMNVEV (reference sequence). This CDR3 contains 15 residues.

In regard to this clonotype: A much bigger clone sits one base away, suggesting this may be a read error. The gene calls are TRBV19 and TRBJ2-3, with D maybe TRBD1 (6 bases). The germline V gene encodes CDR1 LNHDA and CDR2 SQIVND (reference sequence). This CDR3 region has 15 residues. CDR3 residues: CVSIGTTTSTDTQYF. CDR3 nucleotide sequence: TGTGTCAGTATAGGGACAACTACTAGCACAGATACGCAGTATTTT.

For this clonotype: A single base separates this from a much larger clone, so it may be a read error. The chain joins TRBV27 to TRBJ1-1, with a tentative D call TRBD1 (5 bases). This CDR3 spans 17 amino acids. V was cut by 0 bases and J by 1 base, with 15 bases left in between. From germline, CDR1 is MNHEY and CDR2 SMNVEV (reference sequence). Here the CDR3 DNA reads TGTGCCAGCAGTTTATCGTCCGGGGCGAACCCGAACACTGAAGCTTTCTTT. It codes for CASSLSSGANPNTEAFF.

This clonotype was seen ten or more times. The rearrangement uses TRBV7-2 and TRBJ2-3; 7 bases agree with TRBD1. The CDR3 spans 15 residues. In germline, CDR1 is SGHTA, CDR2 FQGNSA. V lost 0 bases to trimming and J lost 6 bases; unmatched junction nucleotides: 6. CDR3 residues: CASSLATGARDTQYF. The CDR3, as DNA: TGTGCCAGCAGCTTAGCCACAGGGGCTCGCGATACGCAGTATTTT.

This clonotype was detected many times. J is TRBJ1-1 and V is TRBV7-8; TRBD1 might be the D (5 bases). The length of the CDR3 is 13 residues. The germline gives CDR1 SGHVS, CDR2 FQNEAQ. V shed 7 bases and J shed 8 bases, with 17 bases lying between them. The CDR3 sequence: CASTPAPGVEAFF. CDR3 in DNA: TGTGCCAGCACCCCCGCCCCGGGGGTGGAAGCTTTCTTT. The full variable domain, in which reference TRBV7-8 and TRBJ1-1 provide the parts outside the CDR3, is GAGVSQSPRYKVAKRGQDVALRCDPISGHVSLFWYQQALGQGPEFLTYFQNEAQLDKSGLPSDRFFAERPEGSVSTLKIQRTQQEDSAVYLCASTPAPGVEAFFGQGTRLTVV.

This clonotype was seen many times. V and J are TRBV2 and TRBJ2-2; 8 bases agree with TRBD2. The CDR3 has 16 residues. Losses at the gene ends were 10 bases for V and 3 bases for J; bases not matched to a gene: 13. Germline V gene lookup returns CDR1 SNHLY and CDR2 FYNNEI. The CDR3 region is CATNSLSGGDTGELFF. The CDR3 coding sequence is TGTGCCACCAATTCTTTAAGCGGGGGAGACACCGGGGAGCTGTTTTTT.

The table lists this clonotype with a count of one. Given a much more abundant clone one base away, this may be a read error. The V and J genes are TRBV28 and TRBJ1-4, with D possibly being TRBD1 (6 bases). Looked up from germline, CDR1 is MDHEN and CDR2 is SYDVKM. The CDR3 length is 13 residues. The CDR3 DNA sequence: TGTGCCAGCACCGAGGAGGGGGGTGAAGAACTGTTTTTT. Protein sequence: CASTEEGGEELFF.

This clonotype was recorded at least ten times. The chain is built from TRBV6-1 and TRBJ1-4; D remains ambiguous. V was clipped by 3 bases and J by 10 bases, with 15 bases between them. This CDR3 is 14 amino acids long. The germline CDR1 and CDR2 sequences are MNHNS and SASEGT. The CDR3 region has the DNA TGTGCCAGCAGTGACGGTCTGCCCCGGGGAAAACTGTTTTTT. It codes for CASSDGLPRGKLFF.

The chain recombines TRBV7-6 with TRBJ2-7; a possible D gene is TRBD1 (6 bases). V was pared by 5 bases and J by 5 bases, with 10 bases between. The CDR3 sequence is 12 residues long. CDR1 and CDR2 from the germline V gene are SGHVS and FNYEAQ. The CDR3 sequence: CASSGQTHEQYF. CDR3 nucleotides: TGTGCCAGCAGCGGACAGACCCACGAGCAGTACTTC. Using reference TRBV7-6 and TRBJ2-7 for the parts outside the CDR3, the full variable domain is GAGVSQSPRYKVTKRGQDVALRCDPISGHVSLYWYRQALGQGPEFLTYFNYEAQQDKSGLPNDRFSAERPEGSISTLTIQRTEQRDSAMYRCASSGQTHEQYFGPGTRLTVT.

This clonotype was seen ten or more times. This rearrangement joins TRBV2 to TRBJ2-7; unclear D gene. From germline, CDR1 is SNHLY and CDR2 FYNNEI. Trimming took 11 bases from V and 5 from J, leaving 19 bases between them. There are 13 residues in the CDR3. This chain's CDR3 is CAGTPVLVDEQYF. Written as DNA, the CDR3 is TGTGCCGGCACCCCAGTCTTGGTCGACGAGCAGTACTTC.

This clonotype was counted at least ten times. V and J are TRBV7-9 and TRBJ2-3; 11 bases fit TRBD2. Per the germline V gene, CDR1 is SEHNR and CDR2 is FQNEAQ (reference sequence). J was trimmed by 2 bases and V by 2 bases; bases with no gene match: 6. The CDR3 is made up of 17 amino acids. CDR3 DNA: TGTGCCAGCAGCTTATGGGGACTAGCGGCGTCCACAGATACGCAGTATTTT. Protein product: CASSLWGLAASTDTQYF.

This clonotype was seen ten or more times. J is TRBJ2-3 and V is TRBV6-5; TRBD2 aligns across 9 bases. This CDR3 region has 15 residues. Germline V gene sequence: CDR1 MNHEY, CDR2 SVGAGI. With 5 bases clipped from V and 4 bases from J, the junction kept 7 bases outside the gene matches. The CDR3 DNA follows: TGTGCCAGCAGTCCCCGGCCTAGCGGGGCAGATACGCAGTATTTT. Translation: CASSPRPSGADTQYF.

This clonotype was seen at least ten times. The rearrangement links TRBV4-2 to TRBJ2-7, with 9 nucleotides matching TRBD1. V shed 1 base and J 7 bases; nucleotides not matched to a gene: 11. The V gene's germline CDR1 is LGHNA and CDR2 YNFKEQ. There are 16 residues in the CDR3. CDR3 in DNA: TGTGCCAGCAGCCAAGCTGGGGTACAGGGGGCGCAAGAGCAGTACTTC. This gives the protein CASSQAGVQGAQEQYF.

This clonotype was detected only a few times. The conserved phenylalanine or tryptophan is not found at the CDR3 terminus, so this likely reflects a read error. This chain joins TRBV14 and TRBJ2-3; 10 bases map to TRBD2. Losses at the gene ends were 2 bases for V and 6 bases for J; bases not matched to a gene: 8. Per germline, CDR1 SGHDN and CDR2 FVKESK. CDR3 length: 16 residues. This chain's CDR3 is CASSQLAGERGDTQYL. Here the CDR3 DNA reads TGTGCCAGCAGCCAACTAGCGGGAGAGCGGGGGGATACGCAGTATCTT.

V gene TRBV7-7 combines with J gene TRBJ2-7; the match to TRBD2 covers 9 bases. Germline V gene lookup returns CDR1 SSHAT and CDR2 FNYEAQ (reference sequence). Trimming removed 1 base from V and 5 bases from J; junction bases left unmatched: 6. CDR3 length: 15 amino acids. The CDR3 sequence: CASSLEAGGNNEQYF. The CDR3 coding sequence is TGTGCCAGCAGCTTAGAAGCGGGGGGAAATAACGAGCAGTACTTC. The full variable domain, completed using reference TRBV7-7 and TRBJ2-7, is GAGVSQSPRYKVTKRGQDVTLRCDPISSHATLYWYQQALGQGPEFLTYFNYEAQPDKSGLPSDRFSAERPEGSISTLTIQRTEQRDSAMYRCASSLEAGGNNEQYFGPGTRLTVT.

This chain links TRBV11-2 with TRBJ2-5, with D possibly TRBD2 on 6 matching bases. With 1 base removed from V and 2 bases from J, the gap between germline ends came to 11 bases. Germline V gene lookup returns CDR1 SGHAT and CDR2 FQNNGV. This CDR3 region has 15 residues. CDR3 loop: CASSLAAGSQETQYF. The DNA for the CDR3 is TGTGCCAGCAGCTTAGCTGCGGGATCGCAAGAGACCCAGTACTTC.

This clonotype has ten or more counts. V is TRBV2 and J is TRBJ1-3; the D is unclear. This CDR3 region has 13 residues. V lost 2 bases and J lost 2, with 4 bases in between. The germline V gene encodes CDR1 SNHLY and CDR2 FYNNEI. The CDR3 sequence: CASSETAGNTIYF. In DNA form, the CDR3 reads TGTGCCAGCAGTGAAACAGCTGGAAACACCATATATTTT.

This clonotype was seen repeatedly, ten times or more. The V call is TRBV7-2, the J call TRBJ1-1; D perhaps matches TRBD1 (6 bases). The V gene's germline CDR1 is SGHTA and CDR2 FQGNSA. Trimming pared 1 base from V and 5 bases from J, leaving 11 bases between. This CDR3 has 14 amino acids. CDR3 amino acids: CASSLGGPGTEAFF. The CDR3 nucleotides are TGTGCCAGCAGCTTAGGGGGGCCGGGGACTGAAGCTTTCTTT.